This TCR beta chain was captured by sequencing in a study of T cells in Graves' hyperthyroidism and ophthalmopathy. Study at large: The authors collected peripheral blood at initial diagnosis, before any treatment. Study observations and caveats: Most thyroid clonotypes with frequency above 0.001 were detected in blood. Ophthalmopathy, as predicted by the model, came a median 6.5 months after the prediction.

The CDR3 runs to 17 residues. Trimming at V came to 3 bases and at J to 5 bases, leaving 9 bases not matched to a gene. Looked up from germline, CDR1 is MNHEY and CDR2 is SMNVEV (reference sequence). This clonotype was seen a handful of times. What it recognizes is unknown. TCR beta CDR3 regions were amplified from RNA. With the HTBI primer set, the TCR CDR3 went through a first round of RT-PCR. MiXCR was run by TCRdb on the multiplex PCR reads, yielding one entry per CDR3 protein. The table shows 300,000 to 400,000 distinct CDR3 sequences, with 21% occurring only once. Sequencing input: blood. The sequence came from a woman in her forties or fifties with Graves' hyperthyroidism. This chain joins TRBV27 and TRBJ2-3; TRBD2 aligns across 12 bases. The CDR3 DNA follows: TGTGCCAGCAGTTTTACCCGACTAGCGGGAGTGGTAGATACGCAGTATTTT. It specifies CASSFTRLAGVVDTQYF.